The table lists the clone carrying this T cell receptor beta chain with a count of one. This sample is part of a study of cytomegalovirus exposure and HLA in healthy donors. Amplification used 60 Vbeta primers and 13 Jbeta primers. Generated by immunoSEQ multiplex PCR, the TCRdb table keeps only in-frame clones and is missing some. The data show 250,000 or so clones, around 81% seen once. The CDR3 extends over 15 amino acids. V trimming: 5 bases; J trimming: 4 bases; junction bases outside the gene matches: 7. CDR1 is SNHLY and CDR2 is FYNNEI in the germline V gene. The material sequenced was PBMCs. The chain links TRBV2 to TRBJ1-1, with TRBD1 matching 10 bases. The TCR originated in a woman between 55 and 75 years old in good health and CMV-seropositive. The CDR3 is CASSRMGQGSTEAFF. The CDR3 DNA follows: TGTGCCAGCAGTCGAATGGGACAGGGGAGCACTGAAGCTTTCTTT. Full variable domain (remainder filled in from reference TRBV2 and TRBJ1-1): EPEVTQTPSHQVTQMGQEVILRCVPISNHLYFYWYRQILGQKVEFLVSFYNNEISEKSEIFDDQFSVERPDGSNFTLKIRSTKLEDSAMYFCASSRMGQGSTEAFFGQGTRLTVV.